Each of the 15 T cell receptor beta chains below was sequenced from the same sample in a study of neurological immune-mediated disorders. In TCRdb, the 5' RACE reads were re-called with MiXCR into one record per CDR3 protein. The repertoire consists of more than 40,000 distinct CDR3 sequences, with 13% to 15% occurring once and the leading ten covering 3% to 4.5%. Sequencing input: CD4+ T cells from blood. The receptor set was obtained from a woman aged 55-69 years with HTLV-1-associated myelopathy (HAM/TSP).

This clonotype was detected ten times or more. V usage is TRBV5-1 and J usage is TRBJ2-1; D possibly corresponds to TRBD1 (6 bases). CDR3 size: 15 residues. V lost 0 bases, J lost 2 bases, and 9 bases lay in between. Germline loops: CDR1 SGHRS, CDR2 YFSETQ. The CDR3 loop is CASSLAAGAYNEQFF. The CDR3 DNA sequence: TGCGCCAGCAGCTTGGCCGCAGGGGCCTACAATGAGCAGTTCTTC.

This clonotype was observed many times. The gene calls are TRBV5-1 and TRBJ2-3, with D perhaps matching TRBD2 (6 bases). Trimming cost V 8 bases and J 3 bases, with 13 bases left between them. Per the germline V gene, CDR1 is SGHRS and CDR2 is YFSETQ. This CDR3 is built from 13 residues. As DNA, the CDR3 is TGCGCCAGTAACTCGGGAGATACAGATACGCAGTATTTT. This translates into CASNSGDTDTQYF.

The rearrangement joins TRBV2 to TRBJ1-6; D may be TRBD1 (5 bases). The CDR3 length is 14 residues. CDR1 is SNHLY, CDR2 FYNNEI, per germline. Trimming took off 3 bases at V and 8 bases at J, with 11 bases between the two ends. The CDR3 sequence: CASSDPREDSPLHF. The CDR3 nucleotides are TGTGCCAGCAGTGATCCCAGGGAGGATTCACCCCTCCACTTT.

The sample holds many counts of this clonotype. V usage is TRBV4-1 and J usage is TRBJ2-3; 7 bases map to TRBD2. With 4 bases clipped from V and 1 base from J, the junction kept 5 bases outside the gene matches. Germline CDR1 reads MGHRA; CDR2 reads YSYEKL. The CDR3 has 15 amino acids. The CDR3 DNA sequence: TGCGCCAGCAGCCCCGCTCGGGGGGGCACAGATACGCAGTATTTT. Residues: CASSPARGGTDTQYF.

This clonotype was seen at least ten times. The J gene is TRBJ2-5, the V gene TRBV5-1; no definite D call. The germline V gene has CDR1 SGHRS and CDR2 YFSETQ. The V gene lost 3 bases and the J gene lost 5 bases, with 11 bases spanning the gap. The CDR3 extends over 13 amino acids. The CDR3 region is CASSSPYGETQYF. In DNA, the CDR3 is TGCGCCAGCAGCTCCCCTTACGGGGAGACCCAGTACTTC.

This clonotype was detected ten times or more. The rearrangement joins TRBV20-1 to TRBJ2-5, with D perhaps TRBD1 or TRBD2 (5 bases each). Trimming took 3 bases from V and 4 from J, leaving 12 bases between them. The CDR3 consists of 13 residues. The germline V gene has CDR1 DFQATT and CDR2 SNEGSKA (reference sequence). In DNA, the CDR3 is TGCAGTGCTAGGACAGATGGGGGAGAGACCCAGTACTTC. This encodes CSARTDGGETQYF.

Ten or more counts support this clonotype. V is TRBV19 and J is TRBJ1-5, with 9 bases that match TRBD1. Trimming took 5 bases from V and 1 from J; bases not matched to a gene: 6. Germline values: CDR1 LNHDA, CDR2 SQIVND (reference sequence). The CDR3 covers 16 residues. CDR3 DNA sequence: TGTGCCAGTAGTTCACAGGGGGCGTGGAGCAATCAGCCCCAGCATTTT. Encoded protein: CASSSQGAWSNQPQHF.

As for this clonotype: Sequence at one end of the junction differs from germline and may be a read error. This chain connects TRBV28 to TRBJ1-2; D not certain. CDR3 length equals 14 residues. Germline V lookup: CDR1 MDHEN, CDR2 SYDVKM. CDR3 sequence (DNA): TGTGCCAGCGGATCCCCCGGGTCTAAATATGGCTACACCTTC. It encodes CASGSPGSKYGYTF.

The table lists this clonotype with many counts. The chain employs TRBV20-1 and TRBJ2-1; D is undetermined. CDR3 length equals 15 residues. Trimming removed 0 bases at V and 4 bases at J, with 13 bases between. Germline V gene data show CDR1 as DFQATT and CDR2 as SNEGSKA (reference sequence). Here the CDR3 DNA reads TGCAGTGCTAGAGATCCGTTACTACTGTACAATGAGCAGTTCTTC. This codes for CSARDPLLLYNEQFF.

Relative to its sample, this clonotype is medium-sized. The gene calls are TRBV7-9 and TRBJ1-5; D is unresolved. V was cut by 8 bases and J by 3 bases, with 8 bases left in between. CDR1 and CDR2 from the germline V gene are SEHNR and FQNEAQ (reference sequence). This CDR3 is 12 amino acids long. CDR3 sequence (DNA): TGTGCCAGCGAACAGAACAATCAGCCCCAGCATTTT. Translation gives CASEQNNQPQHF.

This clonotype has at least ten counts. The chain employs TRBV5-1 and TRBJ2-7, with a possible D match to TRBD2 (5 bases). V dropped 1 base and J dropped 4 bases, with 6 bases sitting between them. CDR3 length equals 12 residues. Germline V lookup: CDR1 SGHRS, CDR2 YFSETQ. This chain's CDR3 is CASSLSGYEQYF. CDR3 in DNA: TGCGCCAGCAGCTTGAGCGGATACGAGCAGTACTTC.

This clonotype was counted only a few times. The chain carries TRBV15 and TRBJ1-1, with 8 bases aligning to TRBD1. Germline V CDR1 and CDR2: LNHNV, YYDKDF (reference sequence). The V and J ends lost 2 bases and 3 bases, in that order; junction bases with no gene match: 8. The CDR3 loop spans 16 amino acids. CDR3 sequence reads: CATSRLDRGRYTEAFF. The DNA of the CDR3 is TGTGCCACCAGCAGACTTGACAGGGGTCGGTACACTGAAGCTTTCTTT.

Ten or more counts support this clonotype. The chain has TRBV20-1 and TRBJ1-4, with D possibly matching TRBD1 (6 bases). The CDR3 sequence is 15 residues long. The germline V and J ends were trimmed by 8 bases and 8 bases, with 24 bases remaining between them. Germline V lookup: CDR1 DFQATT, CDR2 SNEGSKA (reference sequence). The chain's CDR3 is CSFSGGPRIGEKLFF. In nucleotides, the CDR3 is TGCAGTTTTTCCGGGGGCCCAAGAATCGGAGAAAAACTGTTTTTT.

This clonotype was recorded many times. The chain joins TRBV20-1 to TRBJ2-7, with 9 bases that match TRBD2. Per the germline V gene, CDR1 is DFQATT and CDR2 is SNEGSKA (reference sequence). This CDR3 is 16 amino acids long. V lost 6 bases to trimming and J lost 0 bases; unmatched junction nucleotides: 12. CDR3 nucleotides: TGCAGTGCCGGCAGAGCGGGCGGGGGGGCCTCCTACGAGCAGTACTTC. It specifies CSAGRAGGGASYEQYF.

This clonotype was detected ten times or more. This chain connects TRBV12-3 or TRBV12-4 to TRBJ2-7; D ambiguous. V was shortened by 2 bases and J by 5 bases, with 10 bases between the two germline ends. The CDR3 has 13 residues. In DNA, the CDR3 is TGTGCCAGCAGTTTAAGGCGCAGCCACGAGCAGTACTTC. Its protein is CASSLRRSHEQYF.